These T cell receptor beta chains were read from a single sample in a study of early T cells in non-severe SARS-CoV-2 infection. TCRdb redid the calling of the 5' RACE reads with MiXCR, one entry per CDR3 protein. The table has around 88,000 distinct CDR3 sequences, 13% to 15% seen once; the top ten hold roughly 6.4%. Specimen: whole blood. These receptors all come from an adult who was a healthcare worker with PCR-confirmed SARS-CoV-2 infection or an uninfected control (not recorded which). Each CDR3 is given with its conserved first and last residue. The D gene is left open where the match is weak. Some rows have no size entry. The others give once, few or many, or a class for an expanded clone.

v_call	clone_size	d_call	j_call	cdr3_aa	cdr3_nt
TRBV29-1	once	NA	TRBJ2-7	CSVGTPGMEEQYF	TGCAGCGTTGGAACCCCGGGGATGGAGGAGCAGTACTTC
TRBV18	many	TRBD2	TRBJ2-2	CASSPGLAGIFGELFF	TGTGCCAGCTCACCGGGACTAGCGGGAATTTTCGGGGAGCTGTTTTTT
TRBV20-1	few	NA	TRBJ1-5	CSVTRQDRYQPQHF	TGCAGTGTCACGAGACAGGACCGATATCAGCCCCAGCATTTT
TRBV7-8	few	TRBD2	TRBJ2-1	CASSSLTSGRVNEQFF	TGTGCCAGCAGCTCCCTTACTAGCGGGAGGGTTAATGAGCAGTTCTTC
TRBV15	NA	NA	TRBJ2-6	CATSLSYSGANVLTF	TGTGCCACCAGCCTAAGCTACTCTGGGGCCAACGTCCTGACTTTC
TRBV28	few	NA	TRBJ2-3	CASMGVGGDTQYF	TGTGCCAGCATGGGAGTCGGCGGAGATACGCAGTATTTT
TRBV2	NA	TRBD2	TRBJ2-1	CASSAPGLGGNEQFF	TGTGCCAGCAGTGCACCGGGACTAGGGGGAAATGAGCAGTTCTTC
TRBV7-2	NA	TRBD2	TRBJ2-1	CASSLAGLAGDNEQFF	TGTGCCAGCAGCTTAGCCGGGCTAGCGGGAGACAATGAGCAGTTCTTC
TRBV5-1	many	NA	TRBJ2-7	CASSLDPASYEQYF	TGCGCCAGCAGCTTGGATCCCGCATCCTACGAGCAGTACTTC
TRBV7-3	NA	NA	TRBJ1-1	CASSLSSATEAFF	TGTGCCAGCAGCTTAAGTTCGGCAACTGAAGCTTTCTTT
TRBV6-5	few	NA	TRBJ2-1	CASSSVGLESSYNEQFF	TGTGCCAGCAGTTCCGTCGGACTCGAGAGCTCCTACAATGAGCAGTTCTTC
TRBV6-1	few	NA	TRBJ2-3	CASSLLAGPSTDTQYF	TGTGCCAGCAGTTTACTAGCAGGACCTAGCACAGATACGCAGTATTTT
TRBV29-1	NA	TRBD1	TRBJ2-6	CSVHLGGQTSGANVLTF	TGCAGCGTGCATTTAGGGGGACAGACCTCTGGGGCCAACGTCCTGACTTTC
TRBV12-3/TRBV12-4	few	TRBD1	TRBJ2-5	CASSSGTGVWETQYF	TGTGCCAGCAGTTCGGGGACAGGGGTGTGGGAGACCCAGTACTTC
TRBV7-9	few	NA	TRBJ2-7	CASTVAGRRSSYEQYF	TGTGCCAGCACGGTCGCGGGCCGTAGGAGTTCCTACGAGCAGTACTTC
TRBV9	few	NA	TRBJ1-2	CASSVVSTWYGYTF	TGTGCCAGCAGCGTAGTGAGTACATGGTATGGCTACACCTTC
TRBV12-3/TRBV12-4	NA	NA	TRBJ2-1	CASSGAHNEQFF	TGTGCCAGCAGTGGTGCGCACAATGAGCAGTTCTTC
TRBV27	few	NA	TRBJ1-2	CASSLGQGSGYTF	TGTGCCAGCAGTTTAGGGCAGGGTAGCGGCTACACCTTC
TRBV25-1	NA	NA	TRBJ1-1	CASSEFGTPSNTEAFF	TGTGCCAGCAGTGAATTTGGGACACCTTCGAACACTGAAGCTTTCTTT
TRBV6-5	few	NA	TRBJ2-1	CASARGGVNEQFF	TGTGCCAGCGCCAGAGGAGGGGTCAATGAGCAGTTCTTC
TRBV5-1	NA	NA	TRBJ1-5	CASSFFSGGNQPQHF	TGCGCCAGCAGCTTCTTCTCAGGGGGCAATCAGCCCCAGCATTTT
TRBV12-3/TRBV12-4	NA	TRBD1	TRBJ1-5	CASRPSQGQGNQPQHF	TGTGCCAGCAGACCCTCACAGGGACAGGGAAATCAGCCCCAGCATTTT
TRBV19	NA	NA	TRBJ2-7	CASSIVPGPGGYEQYF	TGTGCCAGTAGTATAGTCCCCGGTCCTGGGGGCTACGAGCAGTACTTC
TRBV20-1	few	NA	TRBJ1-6	CSARESPPNSPLHF	TGCAGTGCTAGGGAAAGTCCCCCGAATTCACCCCTCCACTTT
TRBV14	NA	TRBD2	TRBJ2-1	CASSPGGHEQFF	TGTGCCAGCAGCCCGGGGGGACATGAGCAGTTCTTC
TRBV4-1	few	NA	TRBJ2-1	CASSQDSGPYNEQFF	TGCGCCAGCAGCCAAGATTCCGGACCCTACAATGAGCAGTTCTTC
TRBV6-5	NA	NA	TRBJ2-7	CASRGPYEQYF	TGTGCCAGTAGGGGTCCCTACGAGCAGTACTTC
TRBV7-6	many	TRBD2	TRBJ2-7	CASSRKAGDVEQYF	TGTGCCAGCAGTCGTAAGGCGGGAGATGTGGAGCAGTACTTC
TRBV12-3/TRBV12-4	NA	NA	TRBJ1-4	CASSLPGRPGGLFF	TGTGCCAGCAGTTTACCGGGACGCCCGGGAGGACTGTTTTTT
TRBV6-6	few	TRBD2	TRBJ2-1	CASSYRQREGGYNEQFF	TGTGCCAGCAGTTATCGCCAGCGGGAGGGAGGTTACAATGAGCAGTTCTTC
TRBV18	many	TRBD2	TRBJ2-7	CASSPSRTSGNSYEQYF	TGTGCCAGCTCACCTTCACGGACTAGCGGAAACTCCTACGAGCAGTACTTC
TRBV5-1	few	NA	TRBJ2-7	CASSLTWGFNYEQYF	TGCGCCAGCAGCTTGACATGGGGGTTCAACTACGAGCAGTACTTC
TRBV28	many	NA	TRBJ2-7	CASYRRAGGSYEQYF	TGTGCCAGCTACCGCCGGGCAGGGGGGTCCTACGAGCAGTACTTC
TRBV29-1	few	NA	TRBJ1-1	CSVEIQGNTEAFF	TGCAGCGTTGAAATTCAGGGTAACACTGAAGCTTTCTTT
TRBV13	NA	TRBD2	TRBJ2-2	CASSLASGRGWTGELFF	TGTGCCAGCAGCTTAGCTAGCGGGAGAGGTTGGACCGGGGAGCTGTTTTTT
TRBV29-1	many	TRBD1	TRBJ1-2	CSSPGTGRNGYTF	TGCAGCAGTCCCGGGACAGGGAGGAACGGCTACACCTTC
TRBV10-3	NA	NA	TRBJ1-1	CAISESTGTEAFF	TGTGCCATCAGTGAGTCGACGGGCACTGAAGCTTTCTTT
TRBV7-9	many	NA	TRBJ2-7	CASSPTVSSYEQYF	TGTGCCAGCAGCCCTACCGTGAGCTCCTACGAGCAGTACTTC
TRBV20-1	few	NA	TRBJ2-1	CSAQRRASSYNEQFF	TGCAGTGCTCAACGGCGGGCAAGCTCCTACAATGAGCAGTTCTTC
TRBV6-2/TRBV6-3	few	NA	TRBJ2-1	CASSYKDLNEQFF	TGTGCCAGCAGTTACAAAGACCTAAATGAGCAGTTCTTC
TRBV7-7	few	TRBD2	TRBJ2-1	CASSPTRLAVYEQFF	TGTGCCAGCAGCCCAACGAGGCTAGCGGTCTATGAGCAGTTCTTC
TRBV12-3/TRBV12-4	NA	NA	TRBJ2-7	CASSYRGDTYEQYF	TGTGCCAGCAGTTACCGAGGGGATACCTACGAGCAGTACTTC
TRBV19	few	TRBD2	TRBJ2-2	CASSIDPGTGTSGRATGELFF	TGTGCCAGTAGTATAGACCCCGGGACAGGGACTAGCGGGAGGGCCACCGGGGAGCTGTTTTTT
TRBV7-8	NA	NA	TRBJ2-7	CASSLGQPSRELGEQYF	TGTGCCAGCAGCTTGGGGCAACCCTCTCGAGAACTGGGGGAGCAGTACTTC
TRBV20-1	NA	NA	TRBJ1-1	CSARPGDITEAFF	TGCAGTGCTAGACCAGGGGATATCACTGAAGCTTTCTTT
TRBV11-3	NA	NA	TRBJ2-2	CASSPTRAGELFF	TGTGCCAGCAGCCCGACTAGGGCCGGGGAGCTGTTTTTT
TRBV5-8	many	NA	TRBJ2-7	CASSRAVYEQYF	TGTGCCAGCAGCCGTGCGGTCTACGAGCAGTACTTC
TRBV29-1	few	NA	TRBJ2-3	CSVTPRGIVADTQYF	TGCAGCGTAACCCCGAGGGGGATAGTTGCAGATACGCAGTATTTT
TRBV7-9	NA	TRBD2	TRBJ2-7	CASSGLAGLAQYF	TGTGCCAGCTCAGGACTAGCGGGACTGGCGCAGTACTTC
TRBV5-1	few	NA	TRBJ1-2	CASSLAQGGYGYTF	TGCGCCAGCAGCTTGGCGCAGGGAGGCTATGGCTACACCTTC
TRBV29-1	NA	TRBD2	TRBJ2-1	CSVVTSGSLDEQFF	TGCAGCGTAGTTACTAGCGGGAGCCTAGATGAGCAGTTCTTC
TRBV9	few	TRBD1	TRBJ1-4	CASSSTQGATNEKLFF	TGTGCCAGCAGCAGTACTCAGGGGGCAACTAATGAAAAACTGTTTTTT
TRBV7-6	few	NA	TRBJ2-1	CASSQGLRHNEQFF	TGTGCCAGCAGCCAGGGGCTGCGGCACAATGAGCAGTTCTTC
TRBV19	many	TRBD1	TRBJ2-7	CASSDRQGSGYEQYF	TGTGCCAGTAGTGATCGACAGGGGTCCGGCTACGAGCAGTACTTC
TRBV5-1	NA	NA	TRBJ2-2	CASALWGDPNTGELFF	TGCGCCAGCGCTCTCTGGGGCGACCCGAACACCGGGGAGCTGTTTTTT